This TCR beta chain was observed in a study of T cells after yellow fever vaccination. This clonotype was seen repeatedly, ten times or more. TCRdb independently ran MiXCR on the 5' RACE reads; one entry per CDR3 protein. The sample lists roughly 350,000 distinct CDR3 sequences; over 4% were seen once. The CDR3 is 16 amino acids. The germline gives CDR1 MNHNS, CDR2 SASEGT. V was cut by 6 bases and J by 0 bases, with 12 bases left in between. This material consisted of PBMCs, taken 5 days after the yellow fever booster vaccination. The sequence was collected from a man aged 18 to 29 who received the YFV17D yellow fever vaccine. The V gene is TRBV6-1, the J gene TRBJ2-6; D gene unclear. CDR3 residues: CASRVGISSGANVLTF. DNA for the CDR3: TGTGCCAGCAGGGTGGGGATAAGCTCTGGGGCCAACGTCCTGACTTTC.